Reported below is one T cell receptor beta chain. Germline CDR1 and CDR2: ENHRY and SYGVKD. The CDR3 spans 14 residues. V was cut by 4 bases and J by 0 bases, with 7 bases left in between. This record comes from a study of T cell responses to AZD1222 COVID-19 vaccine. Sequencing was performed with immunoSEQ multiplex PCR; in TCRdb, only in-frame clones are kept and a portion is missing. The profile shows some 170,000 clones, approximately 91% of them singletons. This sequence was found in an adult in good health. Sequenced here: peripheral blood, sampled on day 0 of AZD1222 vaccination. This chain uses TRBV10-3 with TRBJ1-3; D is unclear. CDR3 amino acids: CAISAFSSGNTIYF. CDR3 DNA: TGTGCCATCAGTGCGTTTAGCTCTGGAAACACCATATATTTT.